Here is one T cell receptor beta chain with its context. No cognate antigen has been identified for it. Base qualities are not at hand, and no much larger clone is one base apart. The data belong to a study of T cells after yellow fever vaccination (dated by TCRdb to 2018 to 2020). In terms of the full investigation: The SMART-Seq v4 Ultra Low Input RNA kit was used to prepare libraries from fractions with low cell numbers. To follow T-cell clones before and after both primary and booster YFV17D yellow fever vaccination, bulk TCR alpha and beta repertoires underwent longitudinal sequencing. Two healthy male donors, one aged 18 to 29 and one aged 30 to 40 years, were included in the cohort. Blood was drawn at multiple timepoints before and after primary and secondary immunization, with bulk PBMC replicates and cell subsets isolated.

As encoded in the germline V gene, CDR1 is SGHTA while CDR2 is FQGNSA. The CDR3, cysteine through phenylalanine, is 16 amino acids long. The kept DNA is CDR3 alone, 48 bases in frame from the first base. V was cut back by 5 bases and J by 2 bases, leaving a gap of 18 bases between them. Points the paper makes about the study in general: The secondary T-cell response was weaker than the primary response but faster, peaking on day 5 instead of day 15. Computational filtering was required because FACS-sorted repertoires could contain abundant contaminating clonotypes from the bulk population. A small share of clonotypes was detected in both CD4 and CD8 compartments, with the overlap likely arising from convergent recombination. Most clones expanded after primary vaccination were re-detected after the booster (96% of CD4 and 88% of CD8), suggesting broad memory maintenance. Because the study included only a couple of donors, the extent to which the findings can be generalized is limited.

These reads were obtained on an Illumina NovaSeq 6000. TCR cDNA was synthesized by 5'RACE template switching, which introduced a universal primer site and unique molecular identifiers. Priming for cDNA synthesis came from both the TCR alpha and TCR beta constant segments. Library amplification involved two PCR steps, and the second step added sample barcodes and sequencing adapters. Sequencing of libraries was performed on Illumina HiSeq 2500 (2x100 bp) or NovaSeq (2x150 bp). As for the authors' bioinformatics: Demultiplexing of reads and collapsing into UMI consensus sequences were performed with MIGEC, and V(D)J alignment was carried out with MiXCR. Vaccine-responding clonotypes were defined with edgeR using replicate PBMC samples, requiring FDR below 0.01 and a log2 fold change above 5 up to day 15. CD4 or CD8 identity was assigned to each bulk clonotype according to whether the clonotype was present at higher abundance in the sequenced CD4 repertoire or the sequenced CD8 repertoire. TCRdb itself trimmed the public reads at Q25 with fastp, ran MiXCR and retained productive beta chains. One record per CDR3 amino acid sequence lists the most common genes and DNA. The V and J calls and clone size are TCRdb's, not the authors'. The table for this sample lists a few hundred thousand distinct CDR3 sequences; roughly 4% of them were counted only once. In total, the top ten clones hold roughly 26% of the sample.

The sample's treatment or condition label, decoded: live attenuated yellow fever vaccine strain. At each blood-draw timepoint, two biological replicates of bulk PBMCs were collected. A standard Ficoll-Paque protocol was used to isolate PBMCs from peripheral blood. RNA was extracted with TriZol from bulk PBMCs, CD4 and CD8 fractions, and dextramer-positive and dextramer-negative fractions. The TCR sequence derives from a man in his late teens or twenties who received the YFV17D yellow fever vaccine. Material: PBMCs, obtained 5 days after the yellow fever booster vaccination. The chain is made from TRBV7-2 and TRBJ1-2; a tentative D call is TRBD1 (6 bases match). CDR3 reads: CASSTRGQGINYGYTF. The sequence in DNA is TGTGCCAGCAGCACCCGGGGGCAGGGTATAAACTATGGCTACACCTTC.